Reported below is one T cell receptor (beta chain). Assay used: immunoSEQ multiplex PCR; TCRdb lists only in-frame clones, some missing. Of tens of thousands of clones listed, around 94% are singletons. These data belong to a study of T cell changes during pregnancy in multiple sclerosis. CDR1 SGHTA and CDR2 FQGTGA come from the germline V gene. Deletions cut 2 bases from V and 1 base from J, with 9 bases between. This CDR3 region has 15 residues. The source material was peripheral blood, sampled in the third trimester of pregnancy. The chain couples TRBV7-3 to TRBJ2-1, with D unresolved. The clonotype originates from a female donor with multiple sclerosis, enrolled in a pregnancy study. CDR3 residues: CASSLGTTSYNEQFF. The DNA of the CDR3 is TGTGCCAGCAGCTTAGGCACGACATCCTACAATGAGCAGTTCTTC.